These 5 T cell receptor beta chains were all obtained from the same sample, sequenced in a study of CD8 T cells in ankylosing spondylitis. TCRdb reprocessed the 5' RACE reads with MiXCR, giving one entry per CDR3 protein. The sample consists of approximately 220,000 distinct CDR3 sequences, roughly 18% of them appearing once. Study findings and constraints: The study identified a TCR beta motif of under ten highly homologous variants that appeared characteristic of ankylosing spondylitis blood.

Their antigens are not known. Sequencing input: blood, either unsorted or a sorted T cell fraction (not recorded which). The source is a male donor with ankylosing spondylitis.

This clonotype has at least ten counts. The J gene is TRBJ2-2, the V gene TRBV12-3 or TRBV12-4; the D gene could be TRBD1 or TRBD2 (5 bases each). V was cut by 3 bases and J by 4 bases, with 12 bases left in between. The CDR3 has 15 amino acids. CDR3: CASSFGAHGTGELFF. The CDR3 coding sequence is TGTGCCAGCAGTTTCGGGGCGCACGGCACCGGGGAGCTGTTTTTT.

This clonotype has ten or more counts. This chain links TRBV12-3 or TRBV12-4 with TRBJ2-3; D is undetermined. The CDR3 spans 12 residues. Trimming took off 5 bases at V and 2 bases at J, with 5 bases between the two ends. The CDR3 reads CASSPNTDTQYF. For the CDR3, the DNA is TGTGCCAGCAGTCCGAACACAGATACGCAGTATTTT.

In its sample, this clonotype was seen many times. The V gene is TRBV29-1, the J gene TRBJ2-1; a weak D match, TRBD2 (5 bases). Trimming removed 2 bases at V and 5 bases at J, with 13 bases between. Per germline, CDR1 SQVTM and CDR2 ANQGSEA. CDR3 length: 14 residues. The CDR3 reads CSVETGYFHNEQFF. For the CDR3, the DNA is TGCAGCGTTGAAACGGGGTATTTCCACAATGAGCAGTTCTTC.

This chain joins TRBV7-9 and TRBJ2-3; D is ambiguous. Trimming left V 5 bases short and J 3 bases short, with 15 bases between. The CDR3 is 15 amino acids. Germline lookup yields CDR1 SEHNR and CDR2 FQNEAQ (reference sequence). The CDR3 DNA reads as TGTGCCAGCAGCCCCGTCCAATCGAGGACAGATACGCAGTATTTT. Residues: CASSPVQSRTDTQYF.

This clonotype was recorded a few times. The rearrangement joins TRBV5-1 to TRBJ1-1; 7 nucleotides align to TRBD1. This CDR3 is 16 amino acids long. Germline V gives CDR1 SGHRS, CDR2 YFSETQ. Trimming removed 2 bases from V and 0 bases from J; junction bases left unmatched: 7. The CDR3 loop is CASSLKKGQMNTEAFF. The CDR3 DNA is TGCGCCAGCAGCTTAAAAAAGGGACAGATGAACACTGAAGCTTTCTTT.